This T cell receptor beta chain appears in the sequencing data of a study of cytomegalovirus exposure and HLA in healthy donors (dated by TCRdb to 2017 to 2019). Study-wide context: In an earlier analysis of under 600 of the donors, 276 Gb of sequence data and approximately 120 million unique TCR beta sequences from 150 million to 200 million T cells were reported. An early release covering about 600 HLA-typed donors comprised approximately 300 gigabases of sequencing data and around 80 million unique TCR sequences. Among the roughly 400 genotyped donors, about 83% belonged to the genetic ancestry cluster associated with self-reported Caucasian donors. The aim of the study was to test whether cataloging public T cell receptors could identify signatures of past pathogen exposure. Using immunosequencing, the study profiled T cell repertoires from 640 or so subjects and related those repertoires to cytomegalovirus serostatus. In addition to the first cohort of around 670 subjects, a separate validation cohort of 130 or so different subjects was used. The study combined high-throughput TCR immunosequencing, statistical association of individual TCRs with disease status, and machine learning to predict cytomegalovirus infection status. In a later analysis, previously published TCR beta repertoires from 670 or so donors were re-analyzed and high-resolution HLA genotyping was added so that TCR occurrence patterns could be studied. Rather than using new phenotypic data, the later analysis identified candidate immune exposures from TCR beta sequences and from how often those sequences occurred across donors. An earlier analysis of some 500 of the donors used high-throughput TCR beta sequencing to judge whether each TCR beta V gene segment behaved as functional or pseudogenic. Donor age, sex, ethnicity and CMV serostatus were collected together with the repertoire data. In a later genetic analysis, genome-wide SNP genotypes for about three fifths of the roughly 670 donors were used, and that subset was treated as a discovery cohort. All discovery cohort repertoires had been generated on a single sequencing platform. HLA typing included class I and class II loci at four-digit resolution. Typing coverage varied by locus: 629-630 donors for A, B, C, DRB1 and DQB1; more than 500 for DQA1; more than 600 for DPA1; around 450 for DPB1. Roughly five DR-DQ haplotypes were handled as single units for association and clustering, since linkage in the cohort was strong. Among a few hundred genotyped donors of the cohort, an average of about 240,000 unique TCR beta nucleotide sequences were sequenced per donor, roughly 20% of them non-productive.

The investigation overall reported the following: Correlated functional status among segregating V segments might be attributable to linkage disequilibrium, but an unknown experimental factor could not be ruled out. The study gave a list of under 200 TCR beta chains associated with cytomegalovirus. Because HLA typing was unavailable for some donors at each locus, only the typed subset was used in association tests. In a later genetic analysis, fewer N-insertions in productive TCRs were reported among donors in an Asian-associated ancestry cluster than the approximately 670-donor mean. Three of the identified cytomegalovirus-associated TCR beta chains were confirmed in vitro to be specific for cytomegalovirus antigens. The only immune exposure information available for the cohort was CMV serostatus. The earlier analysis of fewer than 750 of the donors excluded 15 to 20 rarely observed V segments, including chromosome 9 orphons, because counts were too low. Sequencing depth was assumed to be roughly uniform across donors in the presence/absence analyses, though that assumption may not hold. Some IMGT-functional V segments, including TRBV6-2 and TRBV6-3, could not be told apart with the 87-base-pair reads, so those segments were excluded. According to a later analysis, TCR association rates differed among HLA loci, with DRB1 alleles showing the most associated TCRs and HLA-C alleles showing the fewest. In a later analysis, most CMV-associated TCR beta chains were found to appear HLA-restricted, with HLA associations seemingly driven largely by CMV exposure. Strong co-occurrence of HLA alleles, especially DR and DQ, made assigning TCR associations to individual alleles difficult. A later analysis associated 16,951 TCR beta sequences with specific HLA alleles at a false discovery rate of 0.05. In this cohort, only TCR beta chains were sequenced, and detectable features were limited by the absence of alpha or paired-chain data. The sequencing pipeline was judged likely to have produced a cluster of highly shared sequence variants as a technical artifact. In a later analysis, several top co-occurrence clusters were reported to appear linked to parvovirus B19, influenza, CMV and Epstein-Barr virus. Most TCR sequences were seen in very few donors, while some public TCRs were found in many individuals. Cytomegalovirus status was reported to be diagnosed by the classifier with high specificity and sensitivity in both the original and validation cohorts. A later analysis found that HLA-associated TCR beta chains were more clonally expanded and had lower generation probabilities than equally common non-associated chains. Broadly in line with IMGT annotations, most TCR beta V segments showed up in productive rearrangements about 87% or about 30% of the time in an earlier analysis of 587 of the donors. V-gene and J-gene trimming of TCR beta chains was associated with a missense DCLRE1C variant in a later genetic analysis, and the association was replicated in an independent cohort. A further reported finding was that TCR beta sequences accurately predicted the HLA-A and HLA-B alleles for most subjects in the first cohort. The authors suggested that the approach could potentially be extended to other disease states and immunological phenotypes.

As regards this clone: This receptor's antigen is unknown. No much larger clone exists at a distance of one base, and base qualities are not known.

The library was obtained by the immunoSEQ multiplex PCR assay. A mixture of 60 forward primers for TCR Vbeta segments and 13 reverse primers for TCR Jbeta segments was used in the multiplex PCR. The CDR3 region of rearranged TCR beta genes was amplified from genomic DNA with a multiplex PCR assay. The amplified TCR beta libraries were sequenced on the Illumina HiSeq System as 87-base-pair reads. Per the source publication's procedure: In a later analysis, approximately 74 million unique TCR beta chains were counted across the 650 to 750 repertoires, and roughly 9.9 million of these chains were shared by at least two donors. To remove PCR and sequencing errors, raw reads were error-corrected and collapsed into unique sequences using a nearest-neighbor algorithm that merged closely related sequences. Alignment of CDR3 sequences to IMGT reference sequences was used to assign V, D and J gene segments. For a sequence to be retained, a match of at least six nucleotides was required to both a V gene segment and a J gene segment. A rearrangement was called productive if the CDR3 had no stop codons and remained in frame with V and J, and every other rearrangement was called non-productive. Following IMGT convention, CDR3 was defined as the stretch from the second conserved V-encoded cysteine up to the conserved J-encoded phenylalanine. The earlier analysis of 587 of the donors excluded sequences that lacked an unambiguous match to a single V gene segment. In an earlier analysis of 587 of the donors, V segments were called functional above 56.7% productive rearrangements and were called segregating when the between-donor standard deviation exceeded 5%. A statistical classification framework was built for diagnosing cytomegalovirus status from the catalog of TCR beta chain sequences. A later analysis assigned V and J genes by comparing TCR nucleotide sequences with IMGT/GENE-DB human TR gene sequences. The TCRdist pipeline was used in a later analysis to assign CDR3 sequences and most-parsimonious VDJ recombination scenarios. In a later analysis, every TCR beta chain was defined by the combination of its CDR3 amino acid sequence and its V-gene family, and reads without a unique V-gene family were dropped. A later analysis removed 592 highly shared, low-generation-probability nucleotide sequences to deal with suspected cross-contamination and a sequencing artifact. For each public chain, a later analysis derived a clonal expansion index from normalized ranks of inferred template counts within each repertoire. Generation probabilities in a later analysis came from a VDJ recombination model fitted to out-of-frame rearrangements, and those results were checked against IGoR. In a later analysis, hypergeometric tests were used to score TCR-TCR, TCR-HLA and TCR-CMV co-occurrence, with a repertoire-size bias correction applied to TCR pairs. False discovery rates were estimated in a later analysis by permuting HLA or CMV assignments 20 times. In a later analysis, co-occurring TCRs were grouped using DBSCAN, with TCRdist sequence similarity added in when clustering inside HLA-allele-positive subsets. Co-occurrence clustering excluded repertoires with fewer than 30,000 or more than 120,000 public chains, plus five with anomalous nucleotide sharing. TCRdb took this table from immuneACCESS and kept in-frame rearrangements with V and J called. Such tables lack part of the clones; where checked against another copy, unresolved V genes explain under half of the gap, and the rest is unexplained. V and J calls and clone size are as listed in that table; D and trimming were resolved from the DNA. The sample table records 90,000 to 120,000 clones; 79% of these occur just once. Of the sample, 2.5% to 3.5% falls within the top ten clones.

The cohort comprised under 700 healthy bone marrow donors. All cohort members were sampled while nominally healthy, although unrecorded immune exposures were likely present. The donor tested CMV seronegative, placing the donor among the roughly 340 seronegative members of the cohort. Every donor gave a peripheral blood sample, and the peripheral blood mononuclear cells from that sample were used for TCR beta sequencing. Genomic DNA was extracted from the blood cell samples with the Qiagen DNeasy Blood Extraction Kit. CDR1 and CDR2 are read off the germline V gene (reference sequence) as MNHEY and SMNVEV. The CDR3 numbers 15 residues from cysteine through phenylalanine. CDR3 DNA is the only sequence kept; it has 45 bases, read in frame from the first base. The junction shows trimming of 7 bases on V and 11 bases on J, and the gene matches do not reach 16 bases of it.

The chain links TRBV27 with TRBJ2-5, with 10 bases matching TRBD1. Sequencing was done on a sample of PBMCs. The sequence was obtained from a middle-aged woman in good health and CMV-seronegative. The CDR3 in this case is CASIPGTGVLREQYF. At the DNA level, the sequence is TGTGCCAGCATTCCGGGGACAGGGGTTCTTCGGGAGCAGTACTTC.